The next 24 T cell receptor beta chains were all read from a single sample in a study of OX40 agonist ivuxolimab in advanced cancers. The data were produced by immunoSEQ multiplex PCR, yet TCRdb's version contains in-frame clones alone and is incomplete. The sample holds about 13,000 clones, roughly 80% seen once. The sequencing used CD4+ or CD8+ T cells sorted from blood, collected in a trial of the OX40 agonist ivuxolimab. These receptors came from an adult with an advanced solid tumor such as melanoma, head and neck, liver or kidney cancer.

V gene TRBV19 combines with J gene TRBJ2-1; 9 bases match TRBD2. V gave up 7 bases and J gave up 0 bases; unmatched junction bases: 4. Germline assignment: CDR1 LNHDA and CDR2 SQIVND (reference sequence). This CDR3 has 15 amino acids. The CDR3 coding sequence is TGTGCCAGTAAGGCGGGAGGGAGCTCCTACAATGAGCAGTTCTTC. Its translation: CASKAGGSSYNEQFF. Full variable domain (remainder filled in from reference TRBV19 and TRBJ2-1): DGGITQSPKYLFRKEGQNVTLSCEQNLNHDAMYWYRQDPGQGLRLIYYSQIVNDFQKGDIAEGYSVSREKKESFPLTVTSAQKNPTAFYLCASKAGGSSYNEQFFGPGTRLTVL.

In its sample, this clone is medium-sized. The chain combines TRBV14 with TRBJ2-1, with D possibly matching TRBD2 (6 bases). The CDR3 is made up of 15 amino acids. Germline V lookup: CDR1 SGHDN, CDR2 FVKESK. Deletions cut 6 bases from V and 0 bases from J, with 12 bases between. The CDR3 region is CASSFGTPSYNEQFF. The CDR3, as DNA: TGTGCCAGCAGTTTCGGGACTCCCTCCTACAATGAGCAGTTCTTC.

This clone was seen only once. V and J are TRBV9 and TRBJ2-5; TRBD2 matches 9 bases. Germline V gene sequence: CDR1 SGDLS, CDR2 YYNGEE. J gave up 5 bases and V 0 bases, and 2 bases lay outside the gene matches. This CDR3 region has 14 residues. CDR3 loop: CASSVDSGSETQYF. Here the CDR3 DNA reads TGTGCCAGCAGCGTAGATAGCGGGAGTGAGACCCAGTACTTC. Full variable domain (rest looked up from reference TRBV9 and TRBJ2-5): DSGVTQTPKHLITATGQRVTLRCSPRSGDLSVYWYQQSLDQGLQFLIQYYNGEERAKGNILERFSAQQFPDLHSELNLSSLELGDSALYFCASSVDSGSETQYFGPGTRLLVL.

The rearrangement joins TRBV11-3 to TRBJ1-1; possible D gene TRBD1, 5 bases. The V end was cut by 7 bases, the J end by 0 bases, with 18 bases between. CDR1 and CDR2 from the germline V gene are SGHNT and YENEEA. CDR3 length: 16 residues. In nucleotides, the CDR3 is TGTGCCAGCACCCCACCGAATGGGGGAGTGAACACTGAAGCTTTCTTT. This encodes CASTPPNGGVNTEAFF.

V gene TRBV13 combines with J gene TRBJ1-1; D uncertain. Germline CDR1 reads PRHDT; CDR2 reads FYEKMQ (reference sequence). V gave up 8 bases and J gave up 3 bases, with 13 bases separating them. This CDR3 region has 13 residues. The CDR3 nucleotides are TGTGCCAGCCGTTCCGGTTGGGACACTGAAGCTTTCTTT. Protein sequence: CASRSGWDTEAFF.

This chain joins TRBV18 and TRBJ2-3; D not certain. Germline lookup yields CDR1 KGHSH and CDR2 LQKENI. V was pared by 5 bases and J by 2 bases, with 5 bases between. CDR3 size: 12 residues. Here the CDR3 DNA reads TGTGCCAGCTCAACTTACACAGATACGCAGTATTTT. Translating gives CASSTYTDTQYF.

The genes are TRBV27 and TRBJ2-3, with 10 bases fitting TRBD1. The CDR3 spans 16 residues. Germline values: CDR1 MNHEY, CDR2 SMNVEV (reference sequence). V dropped 5 bases and J dropped 5; count of bases not matched to a gene: 10. This chain's CDR3 is CASSPPGQGWIDTQYF. CDR3 sequence (DNA): TGTGCCAGCAGTCCCCCGGGACAGGGGTGGATAGATACGCAGTATTTT.

The genes are TRBV7-9 and TRBJ2-1, with 8 bases fitting TRBD1. The germline CDR1 and CDR2 sequences are SEHNR and FQNEAQ (reference sequence). The CDR3 length is 14 residues. With V trimmed by 6 bases and J by 8 bases, 9 bases remained unmatched. The chain's CDR3 is CASSLDRVSDEQFF. In DNA, the CDR3 is TGTGCCAGCAGTTTGGACAGGGTTTCGGATGAGCAGTTCTTC.

This clone has just one count. The chain couples TRBV7-9 to TRBJ2-6; D might be TRBD1 (5 bases). Trimming took off 5 bases at V and 0 bases at J, with 11 bases between the two ends. The V gene's germline CDR1 is SEHNR and CDR2 FQNEAQ (reference sequence). The CDR3 has 16 residues. CDR3 loop: CASSLRQFSGANVLTF. CDR3 sequence (DNA): TGTGCCAGCAGCCTACGACAGTTCTCTGGGGCCAACGTCCTGACTTTC.

The V call is TRBV27, the J call TRBJ2-3; D gene ambiguous. Per the germline V gene, CDR1 is MNHEY and CDR2 is SMNVEV (reference sequence). V was pared by 5 bases and J by 2 bases, with 5 bases between. The CDR3 loop spans 12 amino acids. CDR3 sequence (DNA): TGTGCCAGCAGTCCGTACACAGATACGCAGTATTTT. Amino acid sequence: CASSPYTDTQYF.

This chain joins TRBV9 and TRBJ1-2; no clear D gene. V lost 0 bases to trimming and J lost 2 bases, with 8 bases between them. CDR3 size: 14 residues. Per the germline V gene, CDR1 is SGDLS and CDR2 is YYNGEE. The CDR3 DNA reads as TGTGCCAGCAGCGTAGTGGGAAGCAACTATGGCTACACCTTC. The encoded protein is CASSVVGSNYGYTF.

The CDR3 DNA sequence: TGTGCCAGCAGTACACAGGGAATCCGTGAAGCTTTCTTT. This gives the protein CASSTQGIREAFF. The chain carries TRBV6-5 and TRBJ1-1; a weak D match, TRBD1 (6 bases). Germline loops: CDR1 MNHEY, CDR2 SVGAGI. V lost 5 bases to trimming and J lost 7 bases, with 14 bases between them. This CDR3 has 13 residues.

V gene TRBV6-5 combines with J gene TRBJ2-7; the D gene is possibly TRBD2 (5 bases). There are 15 residues in the CDR3. With 0 bases removed from V and 0 bases from J, the gap between germline ends came to 9 bases. Per the germline V gene, CDR1 is MNHEY and CDR2 is SVGAGI. For the CDR3, the DNA is TGTGCCAGCAGTTACTCCGAGGGAAGCTCCTACGAGCAGTACTTC. It translates to CASSYSEGSSYEQYF.

This chain uses TRBV5-1 with TRBJ2-1; D ambiguous. Germline V lookup: CDR1 SGHRS, CDR2 YFSETQ. V lost 0 bases and J lost 6, with 4 bases in between. The CDR3 loop spans 12 amino acids. The CDR3 region has the DNA TGCGCCAGCAGCTTGGGAGTCAATGAGCAGTTCTTC. Amino acids: CASSLGVNEQFF. Drawing the rest from reference TRBV5-1 and TRBJ2-1, the complete variable domain is KAGVTQTPRYLIKTRGQQVTLSCSPISGHRSVSWYQQTPGQGLQFLFEYFSETQRNKGNFPGRFSGRQFSNSRSEMNVSTLELGDSALYLCASSLGVNEQFFGPGTRLTVL.

This clone was counted at least ten times. The J gene is TRBJ1-3, the V gene TRBV4-2; D is perhaps TRBD1 (5 bases). The V gene's germline CDR1 is LGHNA and CDR2 YNFKEQ. The CDR3 totals 16 residues. Trimming pared 4 bases from V and 4 bases from J, leaving 17 bases between. CDR3 protein: CASSLGPGPKGNTIYF. The CDR3 DNA reads TGTGCCAGCAGCCTAGGACCGGGACCGAAAGGAAACACCATATATTTT.

The chain couples TRBV7-9 to TRBJ1-5, with D possibly TRBD1 on 5 matching bases. This CDR3 has 14 amino acids. Germline CDR1 SEHNR, CDR2 FQNEAQ (reference sequence). Deletions cut 5 bases from V and 4 bases from J, with 12 bases between. The CDR3: CASSRDSINQPQHF. DNA of the CDR3: TGTGCCAGCAGCCGAGACAGTATAAATCAGCCCCAGCATTTT. Variable domain in full (rest from reference TRBV7-9 and TRBJ1-5): DTGVSQNPRHKITKRGQNVTFRCDPISEHNRLYWYRQTLGQGPEFLTYFQNEAQLEKSRLLSDRFSAERPKGSFSTLEIQRTEQGDSAMYLCASSRDSINQPQHFGDGTRLSIL.

This rearrangement joins TRBV4-2 to TRBJ2-5; TRBD2 aligns across 9 bases. Judging by the DNA end, TRBJ2-7 fits better; the J call may be wrong. The CDR3 has 16 amino acids. Germline V lookup: CDR1 LGHNA, CDR2 YNFKEQ. In DNA form, the CDR3 reads TGTGCCAGCAGCCAAGATAGCCATAGCGGGAGCTACGAGCAGTACTTC. This encodes CASSQDSHSGSYEQYF.

The genes are TRBV6-5 and TRBJ2-3; D remains ambiguous. The germline V and J ends were trimmed by 5 bases and 2 bases, with 11 bases remaining between them. The CDR3 extends over 14 amino acids. Germline values: CDR1 MNHEY, CDR2 SVGAGI. The CDR3 sequence is CASSATLATDTQYF. The CDR3 region has the DNA TGTGCCAGCAGTGCGACATTAGCCACAGATACGCAGTATTTT.

The chain recombines TRBV20-1 with TRBJ1-1; D is possibly TRBD1 (6 bases). CDR1 and CDR2 from the germline V gene are DFQATT and SNEGSKA (reference sequence). Between the trimmed V and J ends, which lost 3 bases and 11 bases, there was a span of 13 bases. The CDR3 contains 11 residues. CDR3 bases: TGCAGTGCTAGTCGGGGGGCTCTTGCTTTCTTT. It translates to CSASRGALAFF.

The chain uses TRBV12-5 and TRBJ2-7; TRBD2 is a possible D gene (5 bases). Germline V gene lookup returns CDR1 LGHNT and CDR2 FRNRAP. V lost 3 bases and J 2 bases, leaving 8 bases between the germline ends. The CDR3 consists of 13 residues. The CDR3 is CASGFSVTYEQYF. The CDR3, as DNA: TGTGCTAGTGGTTTTAGCGTAACCTACGAGCAGTACTTC.

This clone is deemed large. This chain connects TRBV6-5 to TRBJ1-2, with 9 bases identical to TRBD1. The CDR3 spans 16 residues. V was clipped by 3 bases and J by 0 bases; unmatched bases: 5. The germline CDR1 and CDR2 sequences are MNHEY and SVGAGI. CDR3 coding DNA: TGTGCCAGCAGTTATTGGACAGGGGAGTCTAACTATGGCTACACCTTC. Its protein is CASSYWTGESNYGYTF.

The chain couples TRBV11-2 to TRBJ2-3; D remains ambiguous. The germline V and J ends were trimmed by 8 bases and 1 base, with 10 bases remaining between them. CDR3 length: 13 amino acids. CDR1 is SGHAT, CDR2 FQNNGV, per germline. The CDR3, as DNA: TGTGCCAGCTTAGCCAGCGGCACAGATACGCAGTATTTT. This encodes CASLASGTDTQYF. The full variable domain, completed using reference TRBV11-2 and TRBJ2-3, is EAGVAQSPRYKIIEKRQSVAFWCNPISGHATLYWYQQILGQGPKLLIQFQNNGVVDDSQLPKDRFSAERLKGVDSTLKIQPAKLEDSAVYLCASLASGTDTQYFGPGTRLTVL.

V usage is TRBV5-5 and J usage is TRBJ2-7; D possibly corresponds to TRBD1 (5 bases). Germline V gives CDR1 SGHKS, CDR2 YYEKEE (reference sequence). The CDR3 spans 15 residues. V lost 4 bases and J 5 bases, leaving 19 bases between the germline ends. The CDR3 loop is CASSGMVWGEHEQYF. CDR3 bases: TGTGCCAGCAGCGGCATGGTGTGGGGCGAGCACGAGCAGTACTTC.

This clone ranks as large (0.1 to 1%). The chain has TRBV27 and TRBJ2-7; perhaps D is TRBD1 or TRBD2 (5 bases each). Per the germline V gene, CDR1 is MNHEY and CDR2 is SMNVEV (reference sequence). This CDR3 comprises 14 residues. V lost 0 bases to trimming and J lost 6 bases, with 12 bases between them. The CDR3 DNA reads as TGTGCCAGCAGTTTATCTCAGGGAGTCCGCGAGCAGTACTTC. Its protein product is CASSLSQGVREQYF.